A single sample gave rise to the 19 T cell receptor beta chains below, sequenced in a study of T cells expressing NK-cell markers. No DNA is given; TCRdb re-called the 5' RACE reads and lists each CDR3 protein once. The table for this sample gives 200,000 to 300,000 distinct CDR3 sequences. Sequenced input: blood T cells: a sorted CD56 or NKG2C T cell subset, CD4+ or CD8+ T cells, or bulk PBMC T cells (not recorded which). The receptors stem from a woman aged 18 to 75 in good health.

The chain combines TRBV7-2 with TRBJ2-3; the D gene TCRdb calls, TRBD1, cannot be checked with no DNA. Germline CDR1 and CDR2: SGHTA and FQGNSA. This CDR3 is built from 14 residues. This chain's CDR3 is CASSPGPGADTQYF. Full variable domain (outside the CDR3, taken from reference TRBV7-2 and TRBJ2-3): GAGVSQSPSNKVTEKGKDVELRCDPISGHTALYWYRQSLGQGLEFLIYFQGNSAPDKSGLPSDRFSAERTGGSVSTLTIQRTQQEDSAVYLCASSPGPGADTQYFGPGTRLTVL.

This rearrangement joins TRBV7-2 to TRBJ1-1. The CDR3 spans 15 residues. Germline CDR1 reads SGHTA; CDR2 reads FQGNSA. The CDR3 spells CASSLIVRVGTEAFF.

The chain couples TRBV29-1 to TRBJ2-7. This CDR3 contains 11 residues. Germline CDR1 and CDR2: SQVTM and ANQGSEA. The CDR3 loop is CSVSTGVGQYF.

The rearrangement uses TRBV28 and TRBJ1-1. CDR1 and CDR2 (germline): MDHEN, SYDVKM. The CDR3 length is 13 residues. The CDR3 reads CASQISWNTEAFF.

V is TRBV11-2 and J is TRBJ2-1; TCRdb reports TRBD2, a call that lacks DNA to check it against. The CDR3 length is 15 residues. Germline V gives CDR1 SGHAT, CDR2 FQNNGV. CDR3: CASSSTSGRTGEQFF.

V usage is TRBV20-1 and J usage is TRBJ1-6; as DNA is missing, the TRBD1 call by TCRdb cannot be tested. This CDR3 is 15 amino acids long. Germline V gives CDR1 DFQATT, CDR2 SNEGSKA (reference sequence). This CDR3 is CSAEGYRGRESPLHF.

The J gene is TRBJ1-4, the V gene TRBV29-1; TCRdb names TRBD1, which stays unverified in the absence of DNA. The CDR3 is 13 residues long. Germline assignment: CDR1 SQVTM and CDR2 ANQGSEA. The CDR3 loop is CSVAVQGGEKLFF. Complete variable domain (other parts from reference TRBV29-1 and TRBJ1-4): SAVISQKPSRDICQRGTSLTIQCQVDSQVTMMFWYRQQPGQSLTLIATANQGSEATYESGFVIDKFPISRPNLTFSTLTVSNMSPEDSSIYLCSVAVQGGEKLFFGSGTQLSVL.

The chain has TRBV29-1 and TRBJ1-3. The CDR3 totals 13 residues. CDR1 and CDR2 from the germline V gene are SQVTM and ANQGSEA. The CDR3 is CSALTWAGNTIYF.

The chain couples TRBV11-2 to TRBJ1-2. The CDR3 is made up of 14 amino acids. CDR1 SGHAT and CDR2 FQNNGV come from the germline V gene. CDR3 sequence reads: CASSLQAANYGYTF. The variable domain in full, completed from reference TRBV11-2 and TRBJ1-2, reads EAGVAQSPRYKIIEKRQSVAFWCNPISGHATLYWYQQILGQGPKLLIQFQNNGVVDDSQLPKDRFSAERLKGVDSTLKIQPAKLEDSAVYLCASSLQAANYGYTFGSGTRLTVV.

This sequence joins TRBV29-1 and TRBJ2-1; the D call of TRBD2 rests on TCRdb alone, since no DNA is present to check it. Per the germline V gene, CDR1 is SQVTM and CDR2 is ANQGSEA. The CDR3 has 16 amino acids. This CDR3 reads CSAQRSSGGAEDEQFF.

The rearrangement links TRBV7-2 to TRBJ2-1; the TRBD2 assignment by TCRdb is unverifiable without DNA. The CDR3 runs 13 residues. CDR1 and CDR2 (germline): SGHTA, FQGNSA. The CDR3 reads CASSASGGREQFF.

The CDR3 region is CASSSGTALETQYF. The rearrangement joins TRBV11-2 to TRBJ2-5; no DNA is available, so the TRBD1 call from TCRdb remains unchecked. Germline loops: CDR1 SGHAT, CDR2 FQNNGV. CDR3 length equals 14 residues.

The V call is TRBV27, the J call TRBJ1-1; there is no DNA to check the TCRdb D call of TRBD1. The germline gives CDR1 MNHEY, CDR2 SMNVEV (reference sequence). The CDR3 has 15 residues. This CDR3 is CASRVGVGLNTEAFF.

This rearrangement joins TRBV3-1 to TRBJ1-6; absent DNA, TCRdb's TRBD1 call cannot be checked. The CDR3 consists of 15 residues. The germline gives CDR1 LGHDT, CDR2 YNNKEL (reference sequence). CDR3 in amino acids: CASRAGGQISSPLHF.

CDR3 residues: CASSLGSGEGTEAFF. The chain carries TRBV11-2 and TRBJ1-1. Germline V gene data show CDR1 as SGHAT and CDR2 as FQNNGV. This CDR3 has 15 residues. The full variable domain, rest sourced from reference TRBV11-2 and TRBJ1-1, is EAGVAQSPRYKIIEKRQSVAFWCNPISGHATLYWYQQILGQGPKLLIQFQNNGVVDDSQLPKDRFSAERLKGVDSTLKIQPAKLEDSAVYLCASSLGSGEGTEAFFGQGTRLTVV.

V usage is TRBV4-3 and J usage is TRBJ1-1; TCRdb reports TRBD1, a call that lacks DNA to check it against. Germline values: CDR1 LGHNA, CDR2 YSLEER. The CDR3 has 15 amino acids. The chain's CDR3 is CASSQAPPGNTEAFF.

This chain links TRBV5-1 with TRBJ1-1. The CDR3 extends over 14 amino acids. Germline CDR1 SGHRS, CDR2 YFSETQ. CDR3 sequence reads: CASSSDRGDTEAFF.

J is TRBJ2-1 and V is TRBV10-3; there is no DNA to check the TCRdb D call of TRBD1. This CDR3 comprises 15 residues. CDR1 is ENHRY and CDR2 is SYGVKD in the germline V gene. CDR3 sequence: CAISESSVRVDEQFF.

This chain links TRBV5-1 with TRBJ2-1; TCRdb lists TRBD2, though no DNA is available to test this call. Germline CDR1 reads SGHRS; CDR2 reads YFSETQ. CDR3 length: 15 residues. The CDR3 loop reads CASSLVLAGHNEQFF.